Listed below are T cell receptor beta chains from one sample, sequenced in a study of cytomegalovirus exposure and HLA in healthy donors. The data were produced by immunoSEQ multiplex PCR, yet TCRdb's version contains in-frame clones alone and is incomplete. The data hold around 200,000 clones, with around 83% observed a single time. The sequencing sample was made of PBMCs. The source of these receptors is a woman aged 45-60 years in good health and CMV-seropositive. CDR3s leave out the opening cysteine and the closing phenylalanine or tryptophan. Each record gives: clone size, J gene, V gene, CDR3 protein. Size values are once, few and many counts, or a class for expanded clones, and some rows have none.

once | TRBJ2-3 | TRBV10-3 | ATGTDTQY
few | TRBJ1-5 | TRBV4-1 | ASSQGSPMTGSQPQH
- | TRBJ1-1 | TRBV6-5 | ASSREGTEAF
- | TRBJ2-1 | TRBV4-1 | ASRHRQGSGNEQF
- | TRBJ1-1 | TRBV10-1 | ASSESGPGGTEAF
- | TRBJ2-1 | TRBV11-3 | ASSPGGANNEQF
- | TRBJ2-7 | TRBV11-2 | ASSLSGGGPYEQY
- | TRBJ2-1 | TRBV29-1 | SVKTSGSYNEQF
few | TRBJ2-6 | TRBV5-1 | ASSLTTGKVSGANVLT
- | TRBJ2-5 | TRBV4-2 | ASSQERESQETQY
- | TRBJ2-3 | TRBV10-1 | ASRPGGGTDTQY
- | TRBJ1-2 | TRBV25-1 | ASSPGLLYGYT
- | TRBJ2-3 | TRBV27 | ASTFRDYTSDTQY
- | TRBJ1-1 | TRBV2 | ASSAGVHTEAF
few | TRBJ1-1 | TRBV20-1 | SARTGRE
- | TRBJ1-2 | TRBV21-1 | ASSKYRTTNYGYT
- | TRBJ2-7 | TRBV19 | ASSISSAKLYEQY
- | TRBJ2-2 | TRBV29-1 | SVEVDRVGELF
- | TRBJ1-2 | TRBV9 | ASSVGQYYGYT
- | TRBJ1-6 | TRBV28 | ASTLQGGSPLH
- | TRBJ2-3 | TRBV5-1 | ASSKSGTPSPHTQY
- | TRBJ1-1 | TRBV28 | ASRSRRTGAASEAF
- | TRBJ2-7 | TRBV2 | ASSEQGNDEQY